These 25 T cell receptor beta chains came from one sample sequenced in a study of low-dose radiotherapy and immunotherapy resistance in tumors. TCR amplification involved 20 PCR cycles with a constant-region primer and V-primer adapter. TCRdb called the reads again in MiXCR, with one record for every CDR3 protein. There are some 52,000 distinct CDR3 sequences in the sample; around 34% occur only once, and 8.2% lies in the top ten. The time point here: after trial treatment. The treatment: LDRT plus nivolumab, ipilimumab, low-dose cyclophosphamide and aspirin (RACIN trial). The sequenced sample was PBMCs, obtained after low-dose radiotherapy plus immunotherapy. The receptors stem from a male donor with rectosigmoid adenocarcinoma.

The CDR3 here is CASSYPRTSGQGFFSNTEAFF. CDR3 DNA: TGTGCCAGCAGTTATCCCCGAACTTCGGGACAGGGCTTTTTTTCGAACACTGAAGCTTTCTTT. V gene TRBV6-6 combines with J gene TRBJ1-1; 9 bases are shared with TRBD1. The V and J ends lost 3 bases and 1 base, in that order; junction bases with no gene match: 21. The CDR3 runs 21 residues. Germline-derived CDR1 and CDR2 are MNHNY and SVGAGI (reference sequence).

The CDR3 loop is CASSWDRDYGYTF. CDR3 nucleotides: TGCGCCAGCAGTTGGGACAGGGACTATGGCTACACCTTC. This rearrangement joins TRBV5-1 to TRBJ1-2; 9 nucleotides line up with TRBD1. Germline loops: CDR1 SGHRS, CDR2 YFSETQ. This CDR3 comprises 13 residues. Losses at the gene ends were 5 bases for V and 3 bases for J; bases not matched to a gene: 2. The whole variable domain, filled in from reference TRBV5-1 and TRBJ1-2, reads KAGVTQTPRYLIKTRGQQVTLSCSPISGHRSVSWYQQTPGQGLQFLFEYFSETQRNKGNFPGRFSGRQFSNSRSEMNVSTLELGDSALYLCASSWDRDYGYTFGSGTRLTVV.

This clonotype was recorded many times. The CDR3, as DNA: TGTGCCAGCAGCTCGCGGGCCGGCGAGCAGTACTTC. The encoded protein is CASSSRAGEQYF. This sequence joins TRBV7-2 and TRBJ2-7, with D perhaps matching TRBD2 (5 bases). Trimming left V 4 bases short and J 6 bases short, with 10 bases between. The CDR3 extends over 12 amino acids. Germline assignment: CDR1 SGHTA and CDR2 FQGNSA.

This clonotype was counted a few times. V and J are TRBV5-1 and TRBJ2-7; tentatively, D is TRBD2 (6 bases). The CDR3 sequence is 14 residues long. The V and J ends lost 4 bases and 4 bases respectively, with 15 bases between them. The V gene's germline CDR1 is SGHRS and CDR2 YFSETQ. CDR3 coding DNA: TGCGCCAGCAGCCCGGGGACTGCTTGGTACGAGCAGTACTTC. It is translated as CASSPGTAWYEQYF.

A word on this clonotype: The likely explanation is a read error, given a far larger clone one base away. The CDR3 DNA reads TGTGCCAGCAGTTTGAGACGGGCCGGCCACGAGCAGTACTTC. Translation gives CASSLRRAGHEQYF. The chain uses TRBV15 and TRBJ2-7; D is unclear. Germline assignment: CDR1 LNHNV and CDR2 YYDKDF (reference sequence). V was cut by 10 bases and J by 5 bases, with 21 bases left in between. This CDR3 has 14 residues.

J is TRBJ2-4 and V is TRBV19, with D uncertain. From germline, CDR1 is LNHDA and CDR2 SQIVND (reference sequence). The CDR3 is 15 residues long. The V gene lost 7 bases and the J gene lost 2 bases, with 15 bases spanning the gap. CDR3 sequence reads: CASTPGRIPKNIQYF. CDR3 in DNA: TGTGCCAGTACCCCCGGCAGGATCCCCAAAAACATTCAGTACTTC. The full variable domain, its missing parts supplied by reference TRBV19 and TRBJ2-4, is DGGITQSPKYLFRKEGQNVTLSCEQNLNHDAMYWYRQDPGQGLRLIYYSQIVNDFQKGDIAEGYSVSREKKESFPLTVTSAQKNPTAFYLCASTPGRIPKNIQYFGAGTRLSVL.

This clonotype was found many times. The CDR3 loop is CASSQGSSSGNTIYF. The CDR3 DNA sequence: TGTGCCAGCAGCCAGGGAAGTAGCTCTGGAAACACCATATATTTT. V usage is TRBV3-1 and J usage is TRBJ1-3; D not resolved. This CDR3 comprises 15 residues. Germline lookup yields CDR1 LGHDT and CDR2 YNNKEL (reference sequence). V was cut by 3 bases and J by 0 bases, with 9 bases left in between.

This clonotype was seen at least ten times. V and J are TRBV7-6 and TRBJ2-7, with 8 nucleotides matching TRBD1. In germline, CDR1 is SGHVS, CDR2 FNYEAQ. CDR3 length: 14 residues. V lost 1 base, J lost 5 bases, and 4 bases stayed unmatched. The DNA of the CDR3 is TGTGCCAGCAGCTTAGGGACAGGGCCGGACGAGCAGTACTTC. Translating gives CASSLGTGPDEQYF.

The chain combines TRBV5-4 with TRBJ2-1, with a tentative D call TRBD2 (7 bases). The assigned J gene may be wrong: the sequence end matches TRBJ2-7 better. The germline gives CDR1 SGHNT, CDR2 YYREEE (reference sequence). This CDR3 region has 14 residues. CDR3 in amino acids: CASSTDSGQGEQYF. CDR3 nucleotide sequence: TGTGCCAGCAGCACCGATAGCGGGCAGGGGGAGCAGTACTTC.

This clonotype has ten or more counts. The chain employs TRBV25-1 and TRBJ2-1; maybe TRBD1 (6 bases). With 5 bases removed from V and 10 bases from J, the gap between germline ends came to 12 bases. Per germline, CDR1 MGHDK and CDR2 SYGVNS. This CDR3 contains 12 residues. CDR3 sequence (DNA): TGTGCCAGCAGTCAACAGGGATGGGAGCAGTTCTTC. Its protein product is CASSQQGWEQFF.

This chain uses TRBV7-3 with TRBJ2-2, with D possibly being TRBD2 (5 bases). V was clipped by 2 bases and J by 3 bases, with 16 bases between them. Germline CDR1 reads SGHTA; CDR2 reads FQGTGA. CDR3 length: 17 residues. CDR3 sequence: CASSLEASRSYTGELFF. In DNA, the CDR3 is TGTGCCAGCAGCTTAGAAGCTAGCAGGAGCTACACCGGGGAGCTGTTTTTT.

Points on this clonotype: Given a far larger clone just one base away, this is likely a sequencing read error. The V gene is TRBV27, the J gene TRBJ2-3; 8 bases agree with TRBD2. This CDR3 has 19 amino acids. Trimming took 5 bases from V and 0 from J; bases not matched to a gene: 16. From germline, CDR1 is MNHEY and CDR2 SMNVEV (reference sequence). The CDR3 reads CASSDSSAYSGTSTDTQYF. CDR3 nucleotide sequence: TGTGCCAGCAGTGATTCGAGCGCCTATAGCGGGACTAGCACAGATACGCAGTATTTT.

This clonotype has at least ten counts. The V call is TRBV29-1, the J call TRBJ1-3; D gene ambiguous. Trimming removed 6 bases from V and 0 bases from J, with 6 bases in between. This CDR3 is 12 amino acids long. From germline, CDR1 is SQVTM and CDR2 ANQGSEA. CDR3 region: CSVGISGNTIYF. For the CDR3, the DNA is TGCAGCGTCGGGATCTCTGGAAACACCATATATTTT.

The chain recombines TRBV28 with TRBJ2-5; D possibly matches TRBD1 or TRBD2 (5 bases each). Trimming pared 6 bases from V and 2 bases from J, leaving 10 bases between. CDR3 length equals 13 residues. Germline CDR1 reads MDHEN; CDR2 reads SYDVKM. In DNA, the CDR3 is TGTGCCAGCAGCCGGGGCATGCAAGAGACCCAGTACTTC. Its translation is CASSRGMQETQYF.

The chain uses TRBV7-9 and TRBJ2-5, with 9 bases lining up with TRBD2. From germline, CDR1 is SEHNR and CDR2 FQNEAQ (reference sequence). Trimming removed 2 bases from V and 3 bases from J; junction bases left unmatched: 4. This CDR3 is built from 15 residues. The CDR3: CASSLWIAGEETQYF. CDR3 bases: TGTGCCAGCAGCTTATGGATAGCGGGGGAAGAGACCCAGTACTTC.

At least ten counts were recorded for this clonotype. The chain is built from TRBV11-3 and TRBJ1-1; 10 bases are shared with TRBD1. CDR1 is SGHNT, CDR2 YENEEA, per germline. This CDR3 contains 15 residues. V gave up 5 bases and J gave up 6 bases; unmatched junction bases: 9. CDR3 nucleotide sequence: TGTGCCAGCAGCCGATCCGGGACAGGGGCCGCTGAAGCTTTCTTT. Its translation: CASSRSGTGAAEAFF.

The V and J genes are TRBV3-1 and TRBJ1-5; no clear D. The CDR3 totals 13 residues. The V end was cut by 1 base, the J end by 4 bases, with 5 bases between. Germline V gene sequence: CDR1 LGHDT, CDR2 YNNKEL (reference sequence). This chain's CDR3 is CASSQGLNQPQHF. DNA of the CDR3: TGTGCCAGCAGCCAAGGATTAAATCAGCCCCAGCATTTT.

The genes are TRBV11-2 and TRBJ2-1; D unclear. The CDR3 runs 13 residues. Germline loops: CDR1 SGHAT, CDR2 FQNNGV. The ends were cut back, 0 bases at V and 12 bases at J, with 12 bases in the middle. The CDR3 DNA is TGTGCCAGCAGCTTAGAGTCCGGCCCGAGGCAGTTCTTC. Its translation: CASSLESGPRQFF.

In this sample, this clonotype turned up many times. This rearrangement joins TRBV4-1 to TRBJ2-2; possible D gene TRBD2, 6 bases. Germline CDR1 reads MGHRA; CDR2 reads YSYEKL. The CDR3 contains 14 residues. V was clipped by 0 bases and J by 9 bases, with 11 bases between them. The CDR3 bases are TGCGCCAGCAGCCAAGAAGGCGGGAACAGGGAGCTGTTTTTT. Translated, it gives CASSQEGGNRELFF.

CDR3 amino acids: CASSIRTSGSYNEQFF. For the CDR3, the DNA is TGTGCCAGCAGCATCCGGACTAGCGGGAGCTACAATGAGCAGTTCTTC. The chain is built from TRBV14 and TRBJ2-1; 13 nucleotides align to TRBD2. The ends lost 5 bases at V and 3 bases at J; junction bases unmatched: 4. CDR1 is SGHDN, CDR2 FVKESK, per germline. This CDR3 has 16 amino acids.

J is TRBJ1-2 and V is TRBV4-3; no firm D call. V lost 0 bases, J lost 1 base, and 9 bases lay in between. Germline V CDR1 and CDR2: LGHNA, YSLEER. The CDR3 has 15 residues. The CDR3, as DNA: TGCGCCAGCAGCCAAGATCAAGGGATTAACTATGGCTACACCTTC. Translation: CASSQDQGINYGYTF.

This clonotype was seen many times. The chain joins TRBV9 to TRBJ2-3; TRBD2 is a possible D gene (6 bases). V gave up 2 bases and J gave up 2 bases, with 18 bases separating them. CDR1 is SGDLS, CDR2 YYNGEE, per germline. CDR3 length: 17 amino acids. The CDR3 is CASSVAASVTTTDTQYF. CDR3 sequence (DNA): TGTGCCAGCAGCGTCGCCGCTAGCGTGACTACCACAGATACGCAGTATTTT.

V and J are TRBV19 and TRBJ1-4; D is uncertain. The CDR3 is made up of 15 amino acids. V lost 3 bases and J 8 bases, leaving 16 bases between the germline ends. The V gene's germline CDR1 is LNHDA and CDR2 SQIVND (reference sequence). The CDR3 DNA follows: TGTGCCAGTAGTATGAGCAGACGCGGATGGGAAAAACTGTTTTTT. Translating gives CASSMSRRGWEKLFF. The variable domain in full, completed from reference TRBV19 and TRBJ1-4, reads DGGITQSPKYLFRKEGQNVTLSCEQNLNHDAMYWYRQDPGQGLRLIYYSQIVNDFQKGDIAEGYSVSREKKESFPLTVTSAQKNPTAFYLCASSMSRRGWEKLFFGSGTQLSVL.

J is TRBJ2-1 and V is TRBV3-1, with D uncertain. The CDR3 loop spans 14 amino acids. Germline CDR1 LGHDT, CDR2 YNNKEL (reference sequence). The V and J ends lost 0 bases and 7 bases respectively, with 10 bases between them. The CDR3 region has the DNA TGTGCCAGCAGCCAAGATCCCAGCATTAATGAGCAGTTCTTC. Protein product: CASSQDPSINEQFF.

This chain connects TRBV12-3 or TRBV12-4 to TRBJ2-1, with TRBD1 matching 7 bases. The CDR3 is 17 amino acids. V lost 4 bases to trimming and J lost 3 bases; unmatched junction nucleotides: 12. The CDR3 DNA is TGTGCCAGCAGTTCAGGAGACAGGGTACGACTCTACAATGAGCAGTTCTTC. As protein: CASSSGDRVRLYNEQFF.